One and the same sample provided the 15 T cell receptor beta chains below, sequenced in a study of radiotherapy plus CTLA-4 blockade in lung cancer. TCRdb's copy holds only in-frame clones and misses some; the assay was immunoSEQ multiplex PCR. The sample yields some 50,000 clones, around 85% seen once. Sequences were derived from peripheral blood, sampled from a patient treated with radiotherapy plus ipilimumab. Receptors were obtained from a human donor with non-small cell lung cancer who had a partial response to radiotherapy plus ipilimumab.

V gene TRBV19 combines with J gene TRBJ1-5; 10 positions agree with TRBD1. Germline loops: CDR1 LNHDA, CDR2 SQIVND (reference sequence). Losses at the gene ends were 6 bases for V and 4 bases for J; bases not matched to a gene: 6. This CDR3 is built from 15 residues. In DNA form, the CDR3 reads TGTGCCAGTAGACGGGACAGGGGCACTAATCAGCCCCAGCATTTT. Residues: CASRRDRGTNQPQHF.

V and J are TRBV27 and TRBJ2-1; D is perhaps TRBD2 (5 bases). With 6 bases removed from V and 9 bases from J, the gap between germline ends came to 18 bases. The CDR3 runs 14 residues. CDR1 is MNHEY and CDR2 is SMNVEV in the germline V gene (reference sequence). The CDR3 DNA follows: TGTGCCAGCAGACCACTAGGATCCCCTGGTGAGCAGTTCTTC. Residues: CASRPLGSPGEQFF.

The rearrangement uses TRBV11-2 and TRBJ1-4; TRBD1 aligns across 7 bases. The CDR3 covers 17 residues. The germline CDR1 and CDR2 sequences are SGHAT and FQNNGV. The V and J ends lost 4 bases and 5 bases, in that order; junction bases with no gene match: 13. In DNA form, the CDR3 reads TGTGCCAGCAGCTCCCCATTCCTGAGGGGGCAGAATGAAAAACTGTTTTTT. Its protein is CASSSPFLRGQNEKLFF.

This rearrangement joins TRBV19 to TRBJ1-2, with a weak D call TRBD1 (6 bases). The V gene lost 3 bases and the J gene lost 7 bases, with 9 bases spanning the gap. The germline V gene encodes CDR1 LNHDA and CDR2 SQIVND (reference sequence). This CDR3 is 12 amino acids long. CDR3 sequence (DNA): TGTGCCAGTAGTATTGTGGGGGCTGGCTACACCTTC. Protein: CASSIVGAGYTF.

This clone is a singleton in its sample. Other DNA sequences in the sample encode the same CDR3. The rearrangement uses TRBV7-2 and TRBJ1-2, with 8 positions matching TRBD1. The J segment lost 5 bases and the V segment lost 5 bases, leaving 10 bases of the junction unmatched. CDR3 length equals 15 residues. Germline values: CDR1 SGHTA, CDR2 FQGNSA. The CDR3 protein is CASSGRSGQAYGYTF. The CDR3 nucleotides read TGTGCCAGCAGCGGCAGATCGGGACAGGCGTATGGCTACACCTTC.

The gene calls are TRBV9 and TRBJ1-2; 7 nucleotides line up with TRBD1. From germline, CDR1 is SGDLS and CDR2 YYNGEE. J lost 7 bases, V lost 7 bases, and 10 bases had no gene match. CDR3 length: 13 amino acids. The CDR3 spells CASRRDSHGGYTF. For the CDR3, the DNA is TGTGCCAGCCGCAGGGACAGTCATGGTGGCTACACCTTC.

The chain has TRBV7-6 and TRBJ2-7; the match to TRBD1 covers 8 bases. The CDR3 has 15 amino acids. The germline V gene encodes CDR1 SGHVS and CDR2 FNYEAQ. Germline trimming cut 5 bases from V and 2 bases from J; bases unmatched to any gene: 8. This CDR3 is CASSPGQEPAYEQYF. The CDR3 DNA reads TGTGCCAGCAGCCCGGGACAGGAGCCTGCCTACGAGCAGTACTTC.

V and J are TRBV6-1 and TRBJ2-1, with 8 bases aligning to TRBD1. The CDR3 length is 16 residues. The trim removed 3 bases at V and 3 bases at J, leaving 7 bases unmatched. Germline CDR1 and CDR2: MNHNS and SASEGT. The CDR3 DNA follows: TGTGCCAGCAGTGACCCCGGACAGGGCCTCTACAATGAGCAGTTCTTC. This codes for CASSDPGQGLYNEQFF.

The chain is built from TRBV27 and TRBJ1-6; D possibly corresponds to TRBD1 (5 bases). Germline CDR1 MNHEY, CDR2 SMNVEV (reference sequence). The CDR3 is 16 residues long. V was pared by 5 bases and J by 7 bases, with 18 bases between. CDR3 residues: CASSSLETAFNSPLHF. CDR3 nucleotides: TGTGCCAGCAGTAGCCTTGAGACAGCCTTCAATTCACCCCTCCACTTT.

This clone was picked up a small number of times. V is TRBV30 and J is TRBJ1-1, with D tentatively TRBD1 (6 bases). CDR3 length: 12 residues. From germline, CDR1 is GTSNPN and CDR2 SVGIG (reference sequence). V lost 5 bases and J 4 bases, leaving 11 bases between the germline ends. The CDR3 sequence: CAWQTGTTEAFF. The CDR3 DNA sequence: TGTGCCTGGCAAACAGGGACCACTGAAGCTTTCTTT.

The genes are TRBV5-4 and TRBJ1-1; possibly TRBD1 for D (5 bases). The CDR3 runs 14 residues. V was clipped by 4 bases and J by 1 base, with 11 bases between them. Germline V CDR1 and CDR2: SGHNT, YYREEE (reference sequence). CDR3 coding DNA: TGTGCCAGCAGCCCGGGGGGGAGGAACACTGAAGCTTTCTTT. Translation gives CASSPGGRNTEAFF.

V usage is TRBV7-2 and J usage is TRBJ2-5; 7 bases agree with TRBD1. V was pared by 5 bases and J by 0 bases, with 3 bases of the junction left unmatched. There are 14 residues in the CDR3. Germline-derived CDR1 and CDR2 are SGHTA and FQGNSA. This chain's CDR3 is CASSLDRNQETQYF. For the CDR3, the DNA is TGTGCCAGCAGCCTGGACAGGAACCAAGAGACCCAGTACTTC.

This clone appeared a few times. The V call is TRBV9, the J call TRBJ2-7; D uncertain. V was shortened by 0 bases and J by 4 bases, with 11 bases between the two germline ends. This CDR3 is 14 amino acids long. Germline CDR1 and CDR2: SGDLS and YYNGEE. The CDR3 DNA follows: TGTGCCAGCAGCGTAGCCGACCTCGGGTACGAGCAGTACTTC. It specifies CASSVADLGYEQYF. The full variable domain, with the rest looked up from reference TRBV9 and TRBJ2-7, is DSGVTQTPKHLITATGQRVTLRCSPRSGDLSVYWYQQSLDQGLQFLIQYYNGEERAKGNILERFSAQQFPDLHSELNLSSLELGDSALYFCASSVADLGYEQYFGPGTRLTVT.

The chain combines TRBV11-3 with TRBJ2-1, with TRBD2 identical over 9 bases. Unmatched junction bases numbered 14, after V lost 4 bases and J lost 13 bases. CDR3 size: 15 residues. From germline, CDR1 is SGHNT and CDR2 YENEEA. The CDR3 here is CASSYSEGSGGPQFF. As DNA, the CDR3 is TGTGCCAGCAGCTACAGTGAAGGTAGCGGGGGCCCCCAGTTCTTC.

The table lists this clone with a count of one. This chain joins TRBV6-5 and TRBJ2-7; a weak D match, TRBD2 (6 bases). The CDR3 has 13 residues. The germline V gene encodes CDR1 MNHEY and CDR2 SVGAGI. Trimming stripped 6 bases from V and 7 bases from J, with 16 bases between. The CDR3 loop is CASSSWDSSEQYF. For the CDR3, the DNA is TGTGCCAGCAGCTCCTGGGACTCTTCAGAGCAGTACTTC.